These T cell receptor beta chains were read from a single sample in a study of T cell responses to AZD1222 COVID-19 vaccine. Sequenced by immunoSEQ multiplex PCR; TCRdb stores in-frame clones only, minus some. This sample has about 120,000 clones, with about 86% found just once. The sequencing here drew on peripheral blood, taken 28 days after the second AZD1222 dose. These receptors originate from an adult who received the AZD1222 COVID-19 vaccine. Each CDR3 is given with its conserved first and last residue. Fields, in order: V gene, D gene, clone size, J gene, CDR3 DNA, CDR3 protein. D genes are given only for firm matches. Size is omitted from some rows. Given values are once, few, many or a class for expanded clones.

>TRBV5-4|TRBD1|NA|TRBJ1-1
TGTGCCAGCCGGACAGGGGGTCGTGCTGAAGCTTTCTTT
CASRTGGRAEAFF
>TRBV4-1|NA|NA|TRBJ2-3
TGCGCCAGCAGCCAAGTGGCGGGGGCCCGGGGCACAGATACGCAGTATTTT
CASSQVAGARGTDTQYF
>TRBV7-3|NA|NA|TRBJ1-1
TGTGCCAGCAGCTTACCAGTTACTGAAGCTTTCTTT
CASSLPVTEAFF
>TRBV24-1|TRBD1|NA|TRBJ1-5
TGTGCCACCGCCGGGACAGGGCATCAGCCCCAGCATTTT
CATAGTGHQPQHF
>TRBV12-3/TRBV12-4|NA|NA|TRBJ1-2
TGTGCCAGCAGTTTGGACCGCTACTATGGCTACACCTTC
CASSLDRYYGYTF
>TRBV9|NA|NA|TRBJ2-5
TGTGCCAGCAGCGGCAAACAGGGTTCCGAGACCCAGTACTTC
CASSGKQGSETQYF
>TRBV29-1|TRBD1|NA|TRBJ1-4
TGCAGCTGTTGCAGGGGGAATGAAAAACTGTTTTTT
CSCCRGNEKLFF
>TRBV3-1/TRBV3-2|NA|NA|TRBJ1-6
TGTGCCAGCAGCCAAAGTAATTCACCCCTCCACTTT
CASSQSNSPLHF
>TRBV19|TRBD1|NA|TRBJ2-7
TGTGCCACCATGACAGGGGGCCACTCCGAGCAGTACTTC
CATMTGGHSEQYF
>TRBV7-9|NA|NA|TRBJ2-7
TGTGCCAGCAGCTTGAGTGAAAGCTACGAGCAGTACTTC
CASSLSESYEQYF
>TRBV2|NA|NA|TRBJ1-1
TGTGCCAGCAGTGATACGGGAAGTGGCACTGAAGCTTTCTTT
CASSDTGSGTEAFF
>TRBV6-5|NA|NA|TRBJ1-2
TGTGCCAGCATCCTAACGAGGGGGGAAGGCTACACCTTC
CASILTRGEGYTF
>TRBV28|NA|NA|TRBJ1-1
TGTGCCAGCAGTTTACCCGCAGCACAAGTCATGAACACTGAAGCTTTCTTT
CASSLPAAQVMNTEAFF
>TRBV7-3|NA|NA|TRBJ2-6
TGTGCCAGCAGCTTCAGTCCTGGGGCCAACGTCCTGACTTTC
CASSFSPGANVLTF
>TRBV27|TRBD2|NA|TRBJ2-7
TGTGCCAGCGTCTCGGCAAGCGGGGGCCCCTACGAGCAGTACTTC
CASVSASGGPYEQYF
>TRBV30|NA|NA|TRBJ1-4
TGTGCCTGGGGCCAGGGCCTGGCAACTAATGAAAAACTGTTTTTT
CAWGQGLATNEKLFF
>TRBV14|NA|NA|TRBJ1-6
TGTGCCAGCAGCCAACGACAGCACCAAAGCTCCTATAATTCACCCCTCCACTTT
CASSQRQHQSSYNSPLHF
>TRBV7-6|NA|NA|TRBJ2-3
TGTGCCAGCAGCTTCGACCTCTCTAATACGCAGTATTTT
CASSFDLSNTQYF
>TRBV5-6|NA|once|TRBJ1-6
TGTGCCAGCAGCTTGATCGGGGACTCACCCCTCCACTTT
CASSLIGDSPLHF
>TRBV25-1|NA|NA|TRBJ1-4
TGTGCCAGCAGTGAGTACTTTAATGAAAAACTGTTTTTT
CASSEYFNEKLFF
>TRBV28|TRBD1|NA|TRBJ2-7
TGTGCCAGCAGTTTGGGGGGGACAGGGTGGCGCGAGCAGTACTTC
CASSLGGTGWREQYF
>TRBV19|TRBD2|NA|TRBJ2-3
TGTGCCAGTAGGTCCTCCGCCGGCGGGGGGGCTGATACGCAGTATTTT
CASRSSAGGGADTQYF
>TRBV11-3|NA|NA|TRBJ2-7
TGTGCCAGCAGCTTAGCCCCAACAGGGATCTACGAGCAGTACTTC
CASSLAPTGIYEQYF
>TRBV5-1|NA|NA|TRBJ1-6
TGCGCCAGCAGCTTGGAACCGTCCTATAATTCACCCCTCCACTTT
CASSLEPSYNSPLHF
>TRBV11-2|NA|NA|TRBJ2-7
TGTGCCAGCAGCCCCTACCCCTACGAGCAGTACTTC
CASSPYPYEQYF
>TRBV13|NA|NA|TRBJ2-2
TGTGCCAGCGGTTCAGGGGCTGGCACCGGGGAGCTGTTTTTT
CASGSGAGTGELFF
>TRBV28|NA|NA|TRBJ2-5
TGTGCCAGCATGGGGGCGGGGGCCTACCAAGAGACCCAGTACTTC
CASMGAGAYQETQYF
>TRBV27|TRBD1|once|TRBJ1-1
TGTGCCAGCAGTTTACGGACAGGAGGGGGTTTACTGATGAACACTGAAGCTTTCTTT
CASSLRTGGGLLMNTEAFF
>TRBV14|NA|few|TRBJ1-3
TGTGCCAGCAGCTTGCGGGGTGTCTCTGGAAACACCATATATTTT
CASSLRGVSGNTIYF
>TRBV7-2|TRBD1|NA|TRBJ2-7
TGTGCCAGCAGCTTAGTAACAGGGGACGACGAGCAGTACTTC
CASSLVTGDDEQYF
>TRBV2|NA|once|TRBJ2-7
TGTGCCAGCAGTTGGGAGAGACCCCACCTCTCCTACGAGCAGTACTTC
CASSWERPHLSYEQYF
>TRBV5-4|TRBD1|NA|TRBJ1-6
TGTGCCAGCAGCCTGGACAGGGGGCATTCACCCCTCCACTTT
CASSLDRGHSPLHF
>TRBV9|NA|few|TRBJ1-1
TGTGCCAGCAGCCCCCGGGTCACGGACACTGAAGCTTTCTTT
CASSPRVTDTEAFF